Listed below are T cell receptor beta chains from one sample, sequenced in a study of blood T cell repertoires in COVID-19. TCRdb's copy holds only in-frame clones and misses some; the assay was immunoSEQ multiplex PCR. The data contain roughly 280,000 clones, less than 90% of them seen just once; the ten biggest clones take up 3.5% to 5.5%. Sequencing used peripheral blood. These receptors were taken from a man aged 55 to 69 who had recovered from COVID-19. Each CDR3 is given without its conserved first and last residue. The D gene is left open where the match is weak.

TRBJ1-3 | - | TRBV15 | ATSRDPGTSGNTIY
TRBJ2-6 | - | TRBV7-8 | ASSFLEGSPNSGANVLT
TRBJ2-5 | - | TRBV24-1 | ATSAGVSGTQY
TRBJ2-1 | TRBD2 | TRBV24-1 | ATSAGGSGYSSYNEQF
TRBJ1-5 | - | TRBV6-5 | ASSLDSYSNQPQH
TRBJ2-1 | TRBD1 | TRBV11-3 | ASSAGQELHPDEQF
TRBJ1-2 | - | TRBV30 | AWSLTLYGYT
TRBJ1-2 | TRBD1 | TRBV24-1 | ATSDDRVRQGYT
TRBJ2-7 | TRBD1 | TRBV19 | ASSMPGQSFYEQY
TRBJ1-3 | TRBD1 | TRBV28 | ATDGTGGNTIY
TRBJ2-2 | - | TRBV29-1 | SVDDSTGELF
TRBJ1-2 | - | TRBV3-1/TRBV3-2 | ASSQEGGIYGYT
TRBJ2-5 | - | TRBV5-1 | ASSTQGRFETQY
TRBJ2-2 | - | TRBV5-4 | ASSFDSGELF
TRBJ1-2 | TRBD1 | TRBV7-9 | ASSEDRNYGYT
TRBJ1-2 | TRBD1 | TRBV7-8 | ASSQDRLYGYT
TRBJ1-6 | TRBD1 | TRBV12-3/TRBV12-4 | ASSRDRDSPLH
TRBJ2-1 | - | TRBV6-4 | ASSALSTGEQF
TRBJ1-2 | - | TRBV27 | ASSLSRANYGYT
TRBJ2-5 | - | TRBV7-9 | ASAVGGSQETQY
TRBJ2-3 | - | TRBV5-6 | ASSARVNTQY
TRBJ2-3 | TRBD2 | TRBV3-1/TRBV3-2 | ASSQLGAGGRRDTQY
TRBJ2-1 | - | TRBV6-6 | ASSPQGRTLSYNEQF
TRBJ2-5 | - | TRBV5-1 | ASSLGPGETQY
TRBJ2-5 | TRBD2 | TRBV12-3/TRBV12-4 | ASRLAGQETQY
TRBJ2-1 | TRBD1 | TRBV5-1 | ASSLPRQGSNEQF
TRBJ2-5 | TRBD1 | TRBV5-1 | ASSLNPGGQETQY
TRBJ2-1 | - | TRBV14 | ASSQGSRNEQF
TRBJ1-6 | TRBD1 | TRBV28 | ASRRTGASYNSPLH
TRBJ1-1 | - | TRBV28 | ASTEMAGMLNTEAF
TRBJ2-4 | - | TRBV5-6 | ASSAPPRLNIQY
TRBJ1-2 | TRBD1 | TRBV24-1 | ATSDPGQVYGYT
TRBJ1-2 | - | TRBV5-4 | ASSLTGRGGYGYT
TRBJ1-2 | TRBD1 | TRBV18 | ASSPGQGLRDYGYT
TRBJ2-7 | TRBD2 | TRBV3-1/TRBV3-2 | ASSHLGGNGEQY